This T cell receptor (beta chain) was sequenced during a study of cytotoxic CD8 clonotypes in ibrutinib-treated CLL (dated by TCRdb to 2020 to 2022). Describing the broader study: In this cohort, 15 or so patients were treatment-naive and ten to eleven were relapsed/refractory, while roughly 17 had unmutated IGHV. Partial responses were observed in approximately 24 patients and complete responses in 2; after a median follow-up of roughly 62 months, remission was maintained in approximately 14 patients and progression was observed in about twelve. The response samples were drawn at a median of 12 months into treatment, with a range of about 6 to 40 months. An average of 255,043 productive templates and 80,000 to 95,000 productive rearrangements was obtained per sample. Longitudinal samples were obtainable from about 30% of the roughly 90 participants in the trial. Cryopreserved peripheral blood mononuclear cells were collected at three points: before therapy, at response, and at either sustained remission or disease progression. Every sample from remission and from progressive disease was obtained while the patients were still on ibrutinib. Summary of the overall study and its limitations: An increase in clonality was observed at ibrutinib response, with clonality remaining stable during sustained remission and falling back toward baseline at progression. Baseline clonality was found to be higher than that of age-matched healthy donors and was strongly correlated with circulating CD8+ T-cell counts. Sampling times were not matched between sustained-remission and progressing patients, and lymph node repertoires were not studied. Public clonotypes were found to be uncommon and were observed to contract or remain stable during treatment; the increase in clonality was shown to reflect expansion of private clonotypes at ibrutinib response.

Of note for this clone: This receptor's antigen is unknown. It has no much larger one-base neighbor in the sample; base qualities were not kept. The same CDR3 is also encoded by other DNA sequences in this sample.

Each clonotype received, on average, approximately 9.9x coverage in deep resolution sequencing performed on a MiSeq, where the target depth lay between 1 in 1 million and 1 in 200,000 T cells. The immunoSEQ hsTCRB Kit was used to generate TCR beta libraries. The paper's data handling went like this. ImmunoSEQ Data Assistant and ImmunoSEQ Analyzer were used for data analysis, and V, D and J genes were assigned according to IMGT definitions. Clonality, which ranges from 0 to 1, was calculated by subtracting the normalized Shannon entropy of productive rearrangement frequencies from one. Public clonotype analysis was restricted to overrepresented clonotypes comprising at least 0.05% of each patient's repertoire. Around 14 repertoires from age-matched healthy donors, obtained from immuneACCESS, served as clonality controls. Here the immuneACCESS table is served through TCRdb, limited to in-frame sequences with V and J called. Missing clones are a known gap in these copies; in checked studies unresolved V genes cover under half, and the rest lacks a known reason. V and J calls and clone size are copied from that table; D and trimming were computed from the DNA. The sample yields hundreds of thousands of clones; under 80% were counted once. The top ten clonotypes cover approximately 15% of the sample.

From cysteine to phenylalanine, the CDR3 is 12 amino acids long. Only the CDR3 portion is preserved as DNA: 36 bases, with reading frame beginning at the first base. The V and J ends are trimmed by 0 bases and 5 bases, leaving 5 bases between them. Via the germline V gene, CDR1 is SGHRS and CDR2 YFSETQ. The time point tag for this specimen amounts to: roughly 2 years on ibrutinib. About 2 micrograms of genomic DNA were extracted from cryopreserved PBMCs for TCR beta library preparation. Longitudinal blood samples from CLL patients on ibrutinib monotherapy were analyzed using high-throughput TCR beta sequencing. Patients were enrolled in a phase 2 open-label single-center ibrutinib monotherapy trial.

The rearranged segments are TRBV5-1 and TRBJ2-5, with the D gene call left open. This TCR derives from a human donor with chronic lymphocytic leukemia. Specimen: PBMCs, collected after 24 months of ibrutinib treatment. The CDR3 sequence is CASSLAGETQYF. DNA sequence: TGCGCCAGCAGCTTGGCTGGTGAGACCCAGTACTTC.